One sample yielded the 27 T cell receptor beta chains listed below, sequenced in a study of T cells in Graves' hyperthyroidism and ophthalmopathy. Amplified regions were TCR beta CDR3 sequences from RNA transcripts. A first-round RT-PCR of the TCR CDR3 used the HTBI primer set. TCRdb itself ran the multiplex PCR reads through MiXCR, one entry per CDR3 protein. The sample has about 340,000 distinct CDR3 sequences; approximately 22% are singletons. The source material was blood. The source of these receptors is a woman aged 45-65 years with Graves' hyperthyroidism.

In regard to this clonotype: A much larger clonotype is one base distant, so this may be a read error. The chain is built from TRBV11-3 and TRBJ1-1; 8 bases line up with TRBD1. CDR3 length equals 16 residues. Germline V gene lookup returns CDR1 SGHNT and CDR2 YENEEA. Unmatched junction bases numbered 9, after V lost 5 bases and J lost 1 base. The CDR3 loop reads CASSNDRGTRNTEAFF. The CDR3 coding sequence is TGTGCCAGCAGCAACGACAGGGGAACCCGGAACACTGAAGCTTTCTTT.

This clonotype was observed a few times. The chain links TRBV9 to TRBJ2-5; D is possibly TRBD1 (5 bases). CDR1 SGDLS and CDR2 YYNGEE come from the germline V gene. This CDR3 has 14 amino acids. With 5 bases removed from V and 4 bases from J, the gap between germline ends came to 15 bases. The CDR3 DNA reads as TGTGCCAGCAGTGACAGTACGGGTGGAGAGACCCAGTACTTC. It codes for CASSDSTGGETQYF.

The rearrangement uses TRBV7-9 and TRBJ2-5; D unclear. The CDR3 loop spans 15 amino acids. Trimming took off 5 bases at V and 4 bases at J, with 17 bases between the two ends. Germline V CDR1 and CDR2: SEHNR, FQNEAQ (reference sequence). The chain's CDR3 is CASSPPGSLRETQYF. The CDR3 nucleotides read TGTGCCAGCAGCCCTCCCGGTTCTTTGCGAGAGACCCAGTACTTC.

This clonotype was recorded a few times. V is TRBV5-1 and J is TRBJ2-5; 10 nucleotides match TRBD2. From germline, CDR1 is SGHRS and CDR2 YFSETQ. V trimming: 1 base; J trimming: 1 base; junction bases outside the gene matches: 1. CDR3 size: 15 residues. The CDR3 DNA is TGCGCCAGCAGCTTGACTAGCGGGGCCCAAGAGACCCAGTACTTC. This encodes CASSLTSGAQETQYF.

This clonotype showed up many times. The V call is TRBV7-2, the J call TRBJ2-3, with 8 bases lining up with TRBD2. The V and J ends lost 5 bases and 1 base, in that order; junction bases with no gene match: 8. Germline assignment: CDR1 SGHTA and CDR2 FQGNSA. This CDR3 is built from 16 residues. This CDR3 is CASSALTSAGTDTQYF. The CDR3 nucleotides are TGTGCCAGCAGCGCCTTGACTAGCGCTGGCACAGATACGCAGTATTTT.

This clonotype was found a few times. The chain combines TRBV19 with TRBJ1-5; D unresolved. Between the trimmed V and J ends, which lost 3 bases and 11 bases, there was a span of 17 bases. The CDR3 runs 14 residues. Germline CDR1 and CDR2: LNHDA and SQIVND (reference sequence). Here the CDR3 DNA reads TGTGCCAGTAGTATCACGGGCGGTGGCGGGACCCAGCATTTT. This translates into CASSITGGGGTQHF.

This clonotype was counted ten times or more. The chain joins TRBV18 to TRBJ1-1, with a weak D call TRBD1 (5 bases). Germline V gene lookup returns CDR1 KGHSH and CDR2 LQKENI. V lost 4 bases and J 2 bases, leaving 8 bases between the germline ends. CDR3 size: 13 residues. Here the CDR3 reads CASSQRDNTEAFF. CDR3 nucleotides: TGTGCCAGCTCACAACGGGACAACACTGAAGCTTTCTTT.

This sequence joins TRBV20-1 and TRBJ2-4; D not resolved. CDR1 DFQATT and CDR2 SNEGSKA come from the germline V gene (reference sequence). The V end was cut by 6 bases, the J end by 5 bases, with 11 bases between. This CDR3 region has 12 residues. The CDR3 DNA reads as TGCAGTGCAACCCGGGTGCAAAACATTCAGTACTTC. It is translated as CSATRVQNIQYF.

This clonotype was observed at least ten times. DNA of the CDR3: TGCAGCGTTGATGGGACACGAGGCTACACCTTC. Its translation: CSVDGTRGYTF. This rearrangement joins TRBV29-1 to TRBJ1-2; a possible D gene is TRBD1 (6 bases). The length of the CDR3 is 11 residues. Germline V gene lookup returns CDR1 SQVTM and CDR2 ANQGSEA. The germline V and J ends were trimmed by 3 bases and 8 bases, with 10 bases remaining between them.

The V call is TRBV6-1, the J call TRBJ1-2; D possibly corresponds to TRBD1 (6 bases). V was cut by 6 bases and J by 8 bases, with 10 bases left in between. Germline V lookup: CDR1 MNHNS, CDR2 SASEGT. The CDR3 runs 11 residues. CDR3 nucleotides: TGTGCCAGCAGGCCAGGGGAAGGCTACACCTTC. As protein: CASRPGEGYTF.

This clonotype was recorded many times. This chain links TRBV2 with TRBJ1-1; TRBD1 matches 9 bases. Trimming cost V 11 bases and J 4 bases; bases outside gene matches: 8. There are 13 residues in the CDR3. Germline V gene data show CDR1 as SNHLY and CDR2 as FYNNEI. The CDR3 loop reads CAATGGRSTEAFF. The CDR3 DNA reads as TGTGCCGCGACAGGGGGGCGCAGCACTGAAGCTTTCTTT. Full variable domain (rest looked up from reference TRBV2 and TRBJ1-1): EPEVTQTPSHQVTQMGQEVILRCVPISNHLYFYWYRQILGQKVEFLVSFYNNEISEKSEIFDDQFSVERPDGSNFTLKIRSTKLEDSAMYFCAATGGRSTEAFFGQGTRLTVV.

This clonotype has just a few counts. The chain has TRBV19 and TRBJ1-2, with D unclear. Trimming removed 3 bases from V and 0 bases from J, with 11 bases in between. The CDR3 is 15 residues long. From germline, CDR1 is LNHDA and CDR2 SQIVND (reference sequence). The CDR3 coding sequence is TGTGCCAGTAGTATTTTAGACACAGCTAACTATGGCTACACCTTC. Protein: CASSILDTANYGYTF.

The chain carries TRBV7-9 and TRBJ1-1; TRBD1 aligns across 7 bases. The CDR3 is 17 residues long. With 5 bases clipped from V and 0 bases from J, the junction kept 12 bases outside the gene matches. The germline CDR1 and CDR2 sequences are SEHNR and FQNEAQ (reference sequence). The CDR3 spells CASSQNEVGQMNTEAFF. The CDR3 DNA reads as TGTGCCAGCAGCCAAAACGAAGTGGGACAGATGAACACTGAAGCTTTCTTT. The full variable domain, its missing parts supplied by reference TRBV7-9 and TRBJ1-1, is DTGVSQNPRHKITKRGQNVTFRCDPISEHNRLYWYRQTLGQGPEFLTYFQNEAQLEKSRLLSDRFSAERPKGSFSTLEIQRTEQGDSAMYLCASSQNEVGQMNTEAFFGQGTRLTVV.

Ten or more counts support this clonotype. The chain recombines TRBV20-1 with TRBJ2-2; 9 bases are shared with TRBD2. With V trimmed by 0 bases and J by 0 bases, 5 bases remained unmatched. CDR3 size: 17 residues. CDR1 is DFQATT, CDR2 SNEGSKA, per germline (reference sequence). DNA for the CDR3: TGCAGTGCTAGAGATCGCGCGGGAGGGACGAACACCGGGGAGCTGTTTTTT. It yields the protein CSARDRAGGTNTGELFF.

The rearrangement joins TRBV2 to TRBJ1-2, with D unclear. Germline CDR1 reads SNHLY; CDR2 reads FYNNEI. CDR3 length: 12 residues. Trimming took 6 bases from V and 8 from J, leaving 13 bases between them. For the CDR3, the DNA is TGTGCCAGCAGCCATAGAGACAACGGCTACACCTTC. It yields the protein CASSHRDNGYTF. Using reference TRBV2 and TRBJ1-2 for the parts outside the CDR3, the full variable domain is EPEVTQTPSHQVTQMGQEVILRCVPISNHLYFYWYRQILGQKVEFLVSFYNNEISEKSEIFDDQFSVERPDGSNFTLKIRSTKLEDSAMYFCASSHRDNGYTFGSGTRLTVV.

This chain uses TRBV12-3 or TRBV12-4 with TRBJ2-3; D unclear. Trimming shortened V by 0 bases and J by 4 bases, and 8 bases separated the two germline ends. The CDR3 extends over 14 amino acids. CDR3 amino acids: CASSLARGADTQYF. In nucleotides, the CDR3 is TGTGCCAGCAGTTTAGCGCGTGGGGCAGATACGCAGTATTTT.

V gene TRBV20-1 combines with J gene TRBJ2-1, with 10 bases identical to TRBD2. Germline assignment: CDR1 DFQATT and CDR2 SNEGSKA (reference sequence). Unmatched junction bases numbered 12, after V lost 0 bases and J lost 7 bases. The length of the CDR3 is 17 residues. CDR3 nucleotide sequence: TGCAGTGCTAGAGACTTGGCTAGCGGGAGCTCCGGGAATGAGCAGTTCTTC. This translates into CSARDLASGSSGNEQFF.

This clonotype was seen at least ten times. This chain links TRBV4-1 with TRBJ2-7; a weak D match, TRBD2 (6 bases). Germline CDR1 MGHRA, CDR2 YSYEKL. The CDR3 is 17 residues long. The V and J ends lost 4 bases and 3 bases respectively, with 22 bases between them. CDR3 protein: CASSPRGLGLNNYEQYF. CDR3 nucleotide sequence: TGCGCCAGCAGCCCCCGTGGTCTGGGACTCAATAACTACGAGCAGTACTTC.

A few counts support this clonotype. The rearrangement joins TRBV19 to TRBJ1-4; D call uncertain. Deletions cut 6 bases from V and 7 bases from J, with 12 bases between. The CDR3 is made up of 13 amino acids. The germline CDR1 and CDR2 sequences are LNHDA and SQIVND (reference sequence). CDR3 nucleotides: TGTGCCAGTAGAAGTGAGATTAGTGAAAAACTGTTTTTT. The encoded protein is CASRSEISEKLFF.

The chain links TRBV2 to TRBJ1-2; D may be TRBD1 (5 bases). The CDR3 is made up of 15 amino acids. Between the trimmed V and J ends, which lost 0 bases and 2 bases, there was a span of 10 bases. Per germline, CDR1 SNHLY and CDR2 FYNNEI. This chain's CDR3 is CASSEAHRPNYGYTF. In DNA, the CDR3 is TGTGCCAGCAGTGAAGCGCACAGGCCCAACTATGGCTACACCTTC.

In this sample, this clonotype turned up a few times. CDR3 DNA sequence: TGCGCCAGCAGCTTGGGGGCGGGGGCCCCGAACACCGGGGAGCTGTTTTTT. Protein product: CASSLGAGAPNTGELFF. The gene calls are TRBV5-1 and TRBJ2-2, with D possibly matching TRBD2 (7 bases). This CDR3 contains 17 residues. Germline CDR1 SGHRS, CDR2 YFSETQ. The ends were cut back, 0 bases at V and 0 bases at J, with 12 bases in the middle. Variable domain in full (rest from reference TRBV5-1 and TRBJ2-2): KAGVTQTPRYLIKTRGQQVTLSCSPISGHRSVSWYQQTPGQGLQFLFEYFSETQRNKGNFPGRFSGRQFSNSRSEMNVSTLELGDSALYLCASSLGAGAPNTGELFFGEGSRLTVL.

This clonotype was detected ten times or more. This rearrangement joins TRBV2 to TRBJ2-7; D ambiguous. This CDR3 region has 12 residues. The V and J ends lost 7 bases and 2 bases respectively, with 9 bases between them. From germline, CDR1 is SNHLY and CDR2 FYNNEI. CDR3: CASKRVTYEQYF. The CDR3 DNA reads as TGTGCCAGCAAAAGGGTCACCTACGAGCAGTACTTC.

This clonotype appeared many times. The chain couples TRBV12-3 or TRBV12-4 to TRBJ2-7, with 9 bases aligning to TRBD1. J lost 0 bases, V lost 3 bases, and 3 bases had no gene match. The CDR3 extends over 15 amino acids. This CDR3 reads CASSLTTGGSYEQYF. DNA for the CDR3: TGTGCCAGCAGTTTGACGACAGGGGGCTCCTACGAGCAGTACTTC.

The V call is TRBV4-1, the J call TRBJ1-5, with no clear D. This CDR3 region has 14 residues. V lost 2 bases, J lost 7 bases, and 12 bases lay in between. Germline CDR1 MGHRA, CDR2 YSYEKL. DNA of the CDR3: TGCGCCAGCAGCCAAAATTTCCGGAAACAGCCCCAGCATTTT. The encoded protein is CASSQNFRKQPQHF.

This clonotype was seen repeatedly, ten times or more. The V gene is TRBV5-1, the J gene TRBJ2-6, with a possible D match to TRBD1 (5 bases). The germline CDR1 and CDR2 sequences are SGHRS and YFSETQ. V was pared by 2 bases and J by 1 base, with 7 bases between. CDR3 length: 15 residues. The CDR3 loop is CASSFAGSGANVLTF. CDR3 coding DNA: TGCGCCAGCAGCTTCGCAGGGTCTGGGGCCAACGTCCTGACTTTC.

The chain is built from TRBV29-1 and TRBJ1-1, with 7 bases fitting TRBD1. CDR3 size: 12 residues. CDR1 SQVTM and CDR2 ANQGSEA come from the germline V gene. Trimming cost V 5 bases and J 1 base; bases outside gene matches: 1. CDR3: CSVWTGNTEAFF. The CDR3 DNA reads as TGCAGCGTTTGGACAGGGAACACTGAAGCTTTCTTT.

The sample holds many counts of this clonotype. The rearrangement joins TRBV20-1 to TRBJ2-7; a weak D match, TRBD1 (5 bases). CDR3 length equals 11 residues. Looked up from germline, CDR1 is DFQATT and CDR2 is SNEGSKA (reference sequence). Trimming removed 5 bases at V and 4 bases at J, with 9 bases between. The CDR3 region has the DNA TGCAGTGCTGACAGCGTGTACGAGCAGTACTTC. Its translation: CSADSVYEQYF.